The T cell receptor (beta chain) under discussion was sequenced for a study of blood T cell repertoires in COVID-19. Overall study: Material from acute and convalescent COVID-19 was sourced from the United States, Italy and Spain. T cells, B-cell-depleted T cells, or PBMCs supplied cDNA or gDNA.

The authors' processing: Reference gene primer amplification in the assay estimated nucleated cell counts. Assay used: immunoSEQ multiplex PCR; TCRdb lists only in-frame clones, some missing. Clone size and the V and J calls come from that table; the DNA yielded D and trimming. The data show some 87,000 clones, with about 83% seen just once and around 36% held by the top ten. The TCR sequence derives from an elderly man with active or convalescent COVID-19. The sequencing input was peripheral blood.

The CDR3 sequence: CASRGAGEQYF. The DNA of the CDR3 is TGTGCCAGCCGGGGAGCAGGTGAGCAGTACTTC. The V and J genes are TRBV12-3 or TRBV12-4 and TRBJ2-7; TRBD2 might be the D (5 bases). The CDR3 sequence is 11 residues long. V was cut by 8 bases and J by 7 bases, with 12 bases left in between.